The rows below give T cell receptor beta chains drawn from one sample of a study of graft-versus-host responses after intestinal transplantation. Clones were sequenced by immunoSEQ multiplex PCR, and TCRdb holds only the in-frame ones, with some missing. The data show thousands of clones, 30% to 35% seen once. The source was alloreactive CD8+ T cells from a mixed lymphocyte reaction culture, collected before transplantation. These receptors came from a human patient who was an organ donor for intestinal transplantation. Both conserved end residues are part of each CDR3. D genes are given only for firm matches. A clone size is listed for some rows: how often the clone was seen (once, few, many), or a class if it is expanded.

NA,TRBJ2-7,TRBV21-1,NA,TGTGCCAGCATCGGAGAGGGCCGCTACGAGCAGTACTTC,CASIGEGRYEQYF
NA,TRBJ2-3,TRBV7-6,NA,TGTGCCAGCAGCTTTAACACAGATACGCAGTATTTT,CASSFNTDTQYF
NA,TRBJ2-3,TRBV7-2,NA,TGTGCCAGCAGCTTGACAGGCACAGATACGCAGTATTTT,CASSLTGTDTQYF
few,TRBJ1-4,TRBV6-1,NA,TGTGCCAGCAGCTGGGAGGCAACTAATGAAAAACTGTTTTTT,CASSWEATNEKLFF
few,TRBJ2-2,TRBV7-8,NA,TGTGCCAGCAGCCAGCTGAGGTCCGGGGAGCTGTTTTTT,CASSQLRSGELFF
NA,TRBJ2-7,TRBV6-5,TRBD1,TGTGCCAGCAGTAACACCGGGACAGGGAAGTACGAGCAGTACTTC,CASSNTGTGKYEQYF
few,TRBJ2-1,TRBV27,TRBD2,TGTGCCAGCAGTTTATCCACGGGACTAGCGGGGAATGAGCAGTTCTTC,CASSLSTGLAGNEQFF
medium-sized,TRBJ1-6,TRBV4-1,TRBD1,TGCGCCAGCAGCCAAGGGACAGGGTTGGGGTCACCCCTCCACTTT,CASSQGTGLGSPLHF
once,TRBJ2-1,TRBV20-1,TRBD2,TGCAGTGGGACTAGGGTTTTTGAGCAGTTCTTC,CSGTRVFEQFF
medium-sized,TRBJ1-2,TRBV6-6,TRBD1,TGTGCCAGCAGTTACCCTAAGACAGGGCTGCTATTCGGCTACACCTTC,CASSYPKTGLLFGYTF
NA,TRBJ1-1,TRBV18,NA,TGTGCCAGCTCGCGCGTGATGAACACTGAAGCTTTCTTT,CASSRVMNTEAFF
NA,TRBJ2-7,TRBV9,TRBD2,TGTGCCAGCAGCGTAGCAGCGGGAGGGTACGAGCAGTACTTC,CASSVAAGGYEQYF
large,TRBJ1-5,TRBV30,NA,TGTGCCTGGAATCCGGGTATTAGCAATCAGCCCCAGCATTTT,CAWNPGISNQPQHF
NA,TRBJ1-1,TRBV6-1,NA,TGTGCCAGCAGTTATTGGCAGGCGACTGAAGCTTTCTTT,CASSYWQATEAFF
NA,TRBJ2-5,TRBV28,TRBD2,TGTGCCAGCAGTTCGGAGCGGGGGGAGAGAGAGACCCAGTACTTC,CASSSERGERETQYF
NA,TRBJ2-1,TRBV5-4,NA,TGTGCCAGCAGCTTGGGCCTACGCCGGCAGTTCTTC,CASSLGLRRQFF
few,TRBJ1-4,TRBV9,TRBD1,TGTGCCAGCAGCTCGACCGGGACAGGGGGTGAAAAACTGTTTTTT,CASSSTGTGGEKLFF
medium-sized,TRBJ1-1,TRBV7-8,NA,TGTGCCAGCAGCCGTTATGGCGGGAACACTGAAGCTTTCTTT,CASSRYGGNTEAFF
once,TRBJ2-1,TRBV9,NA,TGTGCCAGCAGCTTAGGGGGAGGGGACCACGGCGCACTTGAGCAGTTCTTC,CASSLGGGDHGALEQFF
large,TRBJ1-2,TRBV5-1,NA,TGCGCCAGCAGCTTGACAGGAGCTAACTATGGCTACACCTTC,CASSLTGANYGYTF
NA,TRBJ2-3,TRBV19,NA,TGTGCCAGTAGTAAGTCAGGACTCGTGGATACGCAGTATTTT,CASSKSGLVDTQYF
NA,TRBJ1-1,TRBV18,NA,TGTGCCAGCTCCCTGGCGGCGGGACGTAAAGCTTTCTTT,CASSLAAGRKAFF
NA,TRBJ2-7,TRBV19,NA,TGTGCCAGTAGTATTTCCCGCGGCTCCTACGAGCAGTACTTC,CASSISRGSYEQYF
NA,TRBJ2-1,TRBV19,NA,TGTGCCAGTAGTGTCATCCGACCGGGACTTGGCTACAATGAGCAGTTCTTC,CASSVIRPGLGYNEQFF
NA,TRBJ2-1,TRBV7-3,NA,TGTGCCAGCAGCTTATCAGGACTCCCTATTACGGATGAGCAGTTCTTC,CASSLSGLPITDEQFF
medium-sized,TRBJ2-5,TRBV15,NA,TGTGCCACCAGCAGAGAACGGGGTTGGGAGACCCAGTACTTC,CATSRERGWETQYF
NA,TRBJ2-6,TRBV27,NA,TGTGCCAGCAGTTTACGACATTGGCTACAAAGTCGGGCCAACGTCCTGACTTTC,CASSLRHWLQSRANVLTF
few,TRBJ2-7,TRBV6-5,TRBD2,TGTGCCAGCAGTTACGGGACTAGCTCCTACGAGCAGTACTTC,CASSYGTSSYEQYF
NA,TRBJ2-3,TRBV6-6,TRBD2,TGTGCCAGCTGGGGGGGACCGACCCCCACAGATACGCAGTATTTT,CASWGGPTPTDTQYF
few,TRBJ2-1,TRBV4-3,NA,TGCGCCAGCAGCCAAGACCAGTTCAATGAGCAGTTCTTC,CASSQDQFNEQFF
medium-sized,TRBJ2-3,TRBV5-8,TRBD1,TGTGCCAGCAGCCCAGGGGACAGGCCCAGCCTCACAGATACGCAGTATTTT,CASSPGDRPSLTDTQYF
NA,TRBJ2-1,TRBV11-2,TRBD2,TGTGCCAGCAGCTTATGGGGGACTAGCGGGACTACCCCTGGGAATGAGCAGTTCTTC,CASSLWGTSGTTPGNEQFF
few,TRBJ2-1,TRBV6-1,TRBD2,TGTGCCAGCAGTCGACTAGCGGGGTACAATGAGCAGTTCTTC,CASSRLAGYNEQFF
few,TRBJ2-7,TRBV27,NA,TGTGCCAGCAGTCTCGGGAGCGAGCAGTACTTC,CASSLGSEQYF
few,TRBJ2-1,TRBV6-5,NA,TGTGCCAGCAGTTACTCCTCCACTGGTGAGCAGTTCTTC,CASSYSSTGEQFF
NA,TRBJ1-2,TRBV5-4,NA,TGTGCCAGCAGCTTGGGCGGTGCTAACTATGGCTACACCTTC,CASSLGGANYGYTF
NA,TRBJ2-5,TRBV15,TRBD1,TGTGCCACCAGCGCCCGAAGGACAGGGCCGGGGGAGACCCAGTACTTC,CATSARRTGPGETQYF
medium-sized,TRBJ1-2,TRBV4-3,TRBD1,TGCGCCAGCAGCCAAGGAAGGGGGCCGGGGTATGGCTACACCTTC,CASSQGRGPGYGYTF
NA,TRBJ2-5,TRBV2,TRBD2,TGTGCCAGCAGGGCAGGTAGCGGGGAAGAGACCCAGTACTTC,CASRAGSGEETQYF
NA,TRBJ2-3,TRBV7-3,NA,TGTGCCAGCAGCTTCGTTGCAGATACGCAGTATTTT,CASSFVADTQYF